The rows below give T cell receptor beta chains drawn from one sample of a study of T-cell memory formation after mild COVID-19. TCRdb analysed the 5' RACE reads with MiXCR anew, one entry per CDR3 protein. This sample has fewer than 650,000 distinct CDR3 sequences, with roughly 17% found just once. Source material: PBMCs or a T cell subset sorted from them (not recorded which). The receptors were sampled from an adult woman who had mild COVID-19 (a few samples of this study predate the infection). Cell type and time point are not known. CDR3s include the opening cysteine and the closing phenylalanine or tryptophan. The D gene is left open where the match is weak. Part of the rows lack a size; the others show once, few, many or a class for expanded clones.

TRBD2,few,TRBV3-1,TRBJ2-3,TGTGCCAGCAGTCGCATAGCGGGAGGGCCAACAGATACGCAGTATTTT,CASSRIAGGPTDTQYF
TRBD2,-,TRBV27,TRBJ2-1,TGTGCCAGCAGTCGGGGGACTAGCGGGGGCGGTGAGCAGTTCTTC,CASSRGTSGGGEQFF
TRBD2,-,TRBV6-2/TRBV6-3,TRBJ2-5,TGTGCCAGCAGCACCGGGACTACCCCGACGGAGACCCAGTACTTC,CASSTGTTPTETQYF
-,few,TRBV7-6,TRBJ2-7,TGTGCCAGCAGCCTGGACAGGACTAGCCTCGGGGACGAGCAGTACTTC,CASSLDRTSLGDEQYF
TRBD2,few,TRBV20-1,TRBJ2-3,TGCAGTGCACTGGGACTAGCGGGGGGTAGAGATACGCAGTATTTT,CSALGLAGGRDTQYF
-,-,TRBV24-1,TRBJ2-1,TGTGCCACCAGTCAGCCCCGAGTTGCCTACAATGAGCAGTTCTTC,CATSQPRVAYNEQFF
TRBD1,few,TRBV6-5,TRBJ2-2,TGTGCCAGCAGTTACTCTACCGACAGGGTCACCGGGGAGCTGTTTTTT,CASSYSTDRVTGELFF
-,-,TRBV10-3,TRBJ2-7,TGTGCCATCAGTGAGGGGGAGAGGGTCTACGAGCAGTACTTC,CAISEGERVYEQYF
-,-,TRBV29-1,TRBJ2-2,TGCAGCGTAGAAGACTTGGGGGAGCTGTTTTTT,CSVEDLGELFF
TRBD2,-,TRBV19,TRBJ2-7,TGTGCCAGTTCCCTAGCGGGAGTAGGCTTCCACGAGCAGTACTTC,CASSLAGVGFHEQYF
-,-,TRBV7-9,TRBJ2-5,TGTGCCAGCAGCCCCAAATCCGGGCAGTCCGACTTC,CASSPKSGQSDF
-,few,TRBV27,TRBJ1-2,TGTGCCAGCAGTTTAATTGTAGGGAATACTTATGGCTACACCTTC,CASSLIVGNTYGYTF
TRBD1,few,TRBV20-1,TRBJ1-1,TGCAGTGCCAAGGGACAGCTCAGGACTGAAGCTTTCTTT,CSAKGQLRTEAFF
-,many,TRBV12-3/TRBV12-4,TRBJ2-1,TGTGCCAGCAGTGGATTAAAGGGTTACAATGAGCAGTTCTTC,CASSGLKGYNEQFF
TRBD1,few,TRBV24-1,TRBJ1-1,TGTGCCACCAGGGGGACAGGAAGTACTGAAGCTTTCTTT,CATRGTGSTEAFF
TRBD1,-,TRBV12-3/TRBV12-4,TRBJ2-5,TGTGCCATCAACTTTAGGTCCGGGACAGGGGACGAGACCCAGTACTTC,CAINFRSGTGDETQYF
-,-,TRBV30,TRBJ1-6,TGTGCCTGGAGTCACCTTGTCGGGTGGGATTCACCCCTCCACTTT,CAWSHLVGWDSPLHF
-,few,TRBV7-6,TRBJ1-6,TGTGCCAGCAGCTTGGCCGACAGTCCGGATTCACCCCTCCACTTT,CASSLADSPDSPLHF
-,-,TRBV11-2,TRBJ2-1,TGTGCCAGCGAGGGGCCTTCTAATGAGCAGTTCTTC,CASEGPSNEQFF
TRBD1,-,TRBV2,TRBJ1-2,TGTGCCAGCAGAGCGGACAGGGTCGGAGGTGGCTACACCTTC,CASRADRVGGGYTF
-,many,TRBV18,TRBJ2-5,TGTGCCAGCTCACCGAGTTTGCAAGAGACCCAGTACTTC,CASSPSLQETQYF
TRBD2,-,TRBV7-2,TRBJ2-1,TGTGCCAGCAGCTTGGCCGGGACTAGCGTTAGGAATGAGCAGTTCTTC,CASSLAGTSVRNEQFF
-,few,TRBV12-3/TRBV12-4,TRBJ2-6,TGTGCCAGCAGTTTATACGCTGGGGCCAACGTCCTGACTTTC,CASSLYAGANVLTF
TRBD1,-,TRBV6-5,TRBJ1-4,TGTGCCAGCAGTTACTCGGGACAGCGGGATGAAAAACTGTTTTTT,CASSYSGQRDEKLFF
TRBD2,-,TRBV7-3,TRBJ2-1,TGTGCCAGCAGCAAAGGGACTAGCGGGTCCAACAATGAGCAGTTCTTC,CASSKGTSGSNNEQFF
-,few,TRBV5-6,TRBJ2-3,TGTGCCAGCAGCTTGGCCTTGACAGGCCTCGGATCAGATACGCAGTATTTT,CASSLALTGLGSDTQYF
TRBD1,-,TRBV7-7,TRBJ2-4,TGTGCTAGCAGCTTAGCCAGGGGGCTTTTGAACATTCAGTACTTC,CASSLARGLLNIQYF
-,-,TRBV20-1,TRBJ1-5,TGCAGTGCCCTCCGGGGGCGAAACAATCAGCCCCAGCATTTT,CSALRGRNNQPQHF
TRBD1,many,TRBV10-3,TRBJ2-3,TGTGCCAGTCGACAGGGGACCACAGATACGCAGTATTTT,CASRQGTTDTQYF
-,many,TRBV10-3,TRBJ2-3,TGTGCCATCAGTGAGCTTGGAGCAGATACGCAGTATTTT,CAISELGADTQYF
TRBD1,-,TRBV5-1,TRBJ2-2,TGCGCCAGCATTCCCCCCAGGGGGCGCACCGGGGAGCTGTTTTTT,CASIPPRGRTGELFF
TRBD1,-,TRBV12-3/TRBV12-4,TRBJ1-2,TGTGCCAGCAGTTTCGGGACAGTTTATGGCTACACCTTC,CASSFGTVYGYTF
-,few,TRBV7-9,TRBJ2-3,TGTGCCAGCAGCTTATTCCTGGGGGCCTCGCAAGATACGCAGTATTTT,CASSLFLGASQDTQYF
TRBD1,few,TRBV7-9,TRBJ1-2,TGTGCCAGCAGTTCCGACAGGGGATTTTACTATGGCTACACCTTC,CASSSDRGFYYGYTF
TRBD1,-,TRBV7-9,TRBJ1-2,TGTGCCAGCAGCGGACAGGGGGCTGACTATGGCTACACCTTC,CASSGQGADYGYTF
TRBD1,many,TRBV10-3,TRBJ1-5,TGTGCCATCAGCCCCGACCCGGGACAGCCAAATCAGCCCCAGCATTTT,CAISPDPGQPNQPQHF
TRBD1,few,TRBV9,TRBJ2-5,TGTGCCAGCAGCGTAGGCCCAGGGGCAGGGGGCCAAGAGACCCAGTACTTC,CASSVGPGAGGQETQYF
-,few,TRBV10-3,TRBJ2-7,TGTGCCATCAGTTCCGATACCTCATTCACCTACGAGCAGTACTTC,CAISSDTSFTYEQYF
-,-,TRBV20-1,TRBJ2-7,TGCAGTGCTAGATCGTATCGTTCTACCTTCGACGAGCAGTACTTC,CSARSYRSTFDEQYF
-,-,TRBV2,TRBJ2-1,TGTGCCAGCAGTGGGGGGGTTGGCTACAATGAGCAGTTCTTC,CASSGGVGYNEQFF
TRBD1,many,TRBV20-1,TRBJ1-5,TGCAGTGCCATTCGGACAGGCTCTCAGCCCCAGCATTTT,CSAIRTGSQPQHF
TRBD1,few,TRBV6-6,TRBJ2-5,TGTGCCAGCAGTTACCCCTCGGGACAGGGGCGAGAGACCCAGTACTTC,CASSYPSGQGRETQYF
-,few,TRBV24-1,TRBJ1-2,TGTGCCACCAGTGAGGCAGGGCTGTATGGCTACACCTTC,CATSEAGLYGYTF
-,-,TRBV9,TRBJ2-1,TGTGCCAGCAGCGCTCAGGGGCACCTTTACAATGAGCAGTTCTTC,CASSAQGHLYNEQFF
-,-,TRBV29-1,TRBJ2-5,TGCAGCGTTGAAGGGGGCCGGGGTACCCAAGAGACCCAGTACTTC,CSVEGGRGTQETQYF
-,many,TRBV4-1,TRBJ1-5,TGCGCCAGCTGGGCTTTCGGGGGTACGCAGCCCCAGCATTTT,CASWAFGGTQPQHF
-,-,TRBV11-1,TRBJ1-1,TGTGCCAGCAGCAACTCGGGGGGCTGGAACACTGAAGCTTTCTTT,CASSNSGGWNTEAFF
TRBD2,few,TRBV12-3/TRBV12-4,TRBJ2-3,TGTGCCAGCAGAACCGGGTTGGCTAGCGGGAAATATTTT,CASRTGLASGKYF
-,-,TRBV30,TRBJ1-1,TGTGCCTGGAGTGAAGGTGTCGTGAACACTGAAGCTTTCTTT,CAWSEGVVNTEAFF
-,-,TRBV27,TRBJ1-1,TGTGCCAGCAGACCGACGGGGGGGCGCAGAGCTTTCTTT,CASRPTGGRRAFF